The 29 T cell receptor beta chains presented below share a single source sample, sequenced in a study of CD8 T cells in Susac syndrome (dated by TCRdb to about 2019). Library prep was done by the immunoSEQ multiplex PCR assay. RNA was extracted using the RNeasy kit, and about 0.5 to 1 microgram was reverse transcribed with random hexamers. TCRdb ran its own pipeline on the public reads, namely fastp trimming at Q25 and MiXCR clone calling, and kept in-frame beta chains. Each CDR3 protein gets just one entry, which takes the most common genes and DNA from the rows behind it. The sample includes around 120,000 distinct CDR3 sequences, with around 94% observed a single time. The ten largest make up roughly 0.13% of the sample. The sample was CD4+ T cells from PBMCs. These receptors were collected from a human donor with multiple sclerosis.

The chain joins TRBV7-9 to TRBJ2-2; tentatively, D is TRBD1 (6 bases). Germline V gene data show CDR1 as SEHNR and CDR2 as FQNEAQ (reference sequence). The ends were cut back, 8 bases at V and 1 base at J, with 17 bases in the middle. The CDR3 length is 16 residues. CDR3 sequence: CASATYRDKNTGELFF. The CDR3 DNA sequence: TGTGCCAGCGCCACCTACCGGGACAAGAACACCGGGGAGCTGTTTTTT.

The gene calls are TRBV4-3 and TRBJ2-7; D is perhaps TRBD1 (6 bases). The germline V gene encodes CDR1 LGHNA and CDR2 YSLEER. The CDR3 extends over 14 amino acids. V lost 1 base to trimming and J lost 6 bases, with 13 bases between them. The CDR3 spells CASSQVQGTIEQYF. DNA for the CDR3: TGCGCCAGCAGCCAAGTTCAGGGGACAATCGAGCAGTACTTC.

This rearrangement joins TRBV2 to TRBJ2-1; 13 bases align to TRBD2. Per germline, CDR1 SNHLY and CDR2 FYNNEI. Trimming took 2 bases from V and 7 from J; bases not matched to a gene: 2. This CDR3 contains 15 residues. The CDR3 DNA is TGTGCCAGCAGTGAAAGGACTAGCGGGAGTAATGAGCAGTTCTTC. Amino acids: CASSERTSGSNEQFF.

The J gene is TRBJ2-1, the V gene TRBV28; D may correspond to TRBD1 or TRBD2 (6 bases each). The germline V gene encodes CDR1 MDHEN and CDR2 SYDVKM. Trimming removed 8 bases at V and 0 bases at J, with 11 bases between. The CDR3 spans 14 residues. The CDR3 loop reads CASLRGHSYNEQFF. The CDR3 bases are TGTGCCAGCCTCCGGGGGCACTCCTACAATGAGCAGTTCTTC.

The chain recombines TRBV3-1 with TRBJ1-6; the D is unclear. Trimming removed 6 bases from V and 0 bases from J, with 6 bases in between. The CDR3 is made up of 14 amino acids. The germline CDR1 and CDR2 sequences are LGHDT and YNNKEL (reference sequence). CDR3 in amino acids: CASREFSYNSPLHF. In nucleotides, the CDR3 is TGTGCCAGCAGGGAGTTCTCCTATAATTCACCCCTCCACTTT.

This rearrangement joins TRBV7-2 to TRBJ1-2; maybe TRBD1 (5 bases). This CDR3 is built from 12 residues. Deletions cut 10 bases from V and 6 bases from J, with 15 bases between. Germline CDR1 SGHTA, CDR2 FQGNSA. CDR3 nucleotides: TGTGCCACGTCGGGACGGCACCATGGCTACACCTTC. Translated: CATSGRHHGYTF.

The DNA of the CDR3 is TGTGCCAGCAGGGGGACTAGCAGGGATACGCAGTATTTT. This translates into CASRGTSRDTQYF. J is TRBJ2-3 and V is TRBV6-5, with 9 bases that match TRBD2. This CDR3 region has 13 residues. Trimming at V came to 6 bases and at J to 6 bases, leaving 4 bases not matched to a gene. Germline CDR1 and CDR2: MNHEY and SVGAGI.

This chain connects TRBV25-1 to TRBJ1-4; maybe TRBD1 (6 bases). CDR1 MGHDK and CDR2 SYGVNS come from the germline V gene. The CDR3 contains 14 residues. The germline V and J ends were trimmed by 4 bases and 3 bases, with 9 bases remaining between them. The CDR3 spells CASSVGTSNEKLFF. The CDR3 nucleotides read TGTGCCAGCAGTGTTGGGACATCTAATGAAAAACTGTTTTTT.

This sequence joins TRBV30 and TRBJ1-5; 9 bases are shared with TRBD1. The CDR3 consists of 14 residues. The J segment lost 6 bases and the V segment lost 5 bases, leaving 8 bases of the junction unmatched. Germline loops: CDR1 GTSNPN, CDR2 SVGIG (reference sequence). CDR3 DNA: TGTGCCTGGGACAGGGGGACGGGGGGTCAGCCCCAGCATTTT. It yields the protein CAWDRGTGGQPQHF.

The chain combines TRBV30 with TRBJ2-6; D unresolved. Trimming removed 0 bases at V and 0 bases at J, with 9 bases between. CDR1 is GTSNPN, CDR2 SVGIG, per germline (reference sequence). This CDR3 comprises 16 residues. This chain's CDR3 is CAWSVTASSGANVLTF. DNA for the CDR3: TGTGCCTGGAGTGTTACTGCGAGCTCTGGGGCCAACGTCCTGACTTTC.

CDR3 coding DNA: TGCAGTGCTAGAGATGACAAGTTGCAGTTCTTC. Its protein product is CSARDDKLQFF. The chain carries TRBV20-1 and TRBJ2-1; D gene unclear. Germline loops: CDR1 DFQATT, CDR2 SNEGSKA (reference sequence). Between the trimmed V and J ends, which lost 0 bases and 12 bases, there was a span of 9 bases. The CDR3 totals 11 residues.

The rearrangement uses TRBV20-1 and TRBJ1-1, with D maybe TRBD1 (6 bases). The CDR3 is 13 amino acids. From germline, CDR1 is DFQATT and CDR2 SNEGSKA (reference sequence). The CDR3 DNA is TGCAGCCCCGGGCTCCAGGGGAGGGCTGAAGCTTTCTTT. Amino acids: CSPGLQGRAEAFF.

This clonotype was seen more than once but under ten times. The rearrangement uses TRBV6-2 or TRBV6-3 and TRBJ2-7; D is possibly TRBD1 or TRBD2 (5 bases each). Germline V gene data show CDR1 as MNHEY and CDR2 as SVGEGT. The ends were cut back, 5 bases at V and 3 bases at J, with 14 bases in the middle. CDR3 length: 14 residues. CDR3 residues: CASSRDLGVYEQYF. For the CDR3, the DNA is TGTGCCAGCAGTCGGGACCTTGGGGTCTACGAGCAGTACTTC.

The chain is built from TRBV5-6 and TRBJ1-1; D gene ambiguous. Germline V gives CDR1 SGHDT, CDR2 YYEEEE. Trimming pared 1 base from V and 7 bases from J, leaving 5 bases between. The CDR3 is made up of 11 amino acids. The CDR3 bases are TGTGCCAGCAGCTTGAGGGATGAAGCTTTCTTT. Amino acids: CASSLRDEAFF.

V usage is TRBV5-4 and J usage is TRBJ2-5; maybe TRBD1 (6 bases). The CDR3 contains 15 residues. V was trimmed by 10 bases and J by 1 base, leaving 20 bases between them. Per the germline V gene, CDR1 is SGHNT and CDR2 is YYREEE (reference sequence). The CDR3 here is CAGLHQGSPQETQYF. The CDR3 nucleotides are TGTGCCGGGCTTCACCAGGGGAGTCCCCAAGAGACCCAGTACTTC.

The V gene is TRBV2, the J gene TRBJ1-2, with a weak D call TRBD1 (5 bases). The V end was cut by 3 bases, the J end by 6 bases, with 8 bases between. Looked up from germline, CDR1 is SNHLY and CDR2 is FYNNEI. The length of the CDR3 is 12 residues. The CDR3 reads CASSDPGDGYTF. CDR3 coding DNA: TGTGCCAGCAGTGACCCGGGGGATGGCTACACCTTC. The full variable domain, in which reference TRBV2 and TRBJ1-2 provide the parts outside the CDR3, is EPEVTQTPSHQVTQMGQEVILRCVPISNHLYFYWYRQILGQKVEFLVSFYNNEISEKSEIFDDQFSVERPDGSNFTLKIRSTKLEDSAMYFCASSDPGDGYTFGSGTRLTVV.

The DNA of the CDR3 is TGTGCCAGCAGTTCAAGGACAGGGGGGGACATTCAGTACTTC. Its translation: CASSSRTGGDIQYF. The chain couples TRBV12-3 or TRBV12-4 to TRBJ2-4; the match to TRBD1 covers 10 bases. This CDR3 region has 14 residues. Trimming cost V 4 bases and J 8 bases; bases outside gene matches: 5.

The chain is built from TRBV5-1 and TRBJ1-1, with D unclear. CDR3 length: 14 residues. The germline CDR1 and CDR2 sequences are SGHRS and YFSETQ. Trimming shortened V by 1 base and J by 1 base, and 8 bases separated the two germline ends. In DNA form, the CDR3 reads TGCGCCAGCAGCTTGAGCTATACGAACACTGAAGCTTTCTTT. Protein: CASSLSYTNTEAFF.

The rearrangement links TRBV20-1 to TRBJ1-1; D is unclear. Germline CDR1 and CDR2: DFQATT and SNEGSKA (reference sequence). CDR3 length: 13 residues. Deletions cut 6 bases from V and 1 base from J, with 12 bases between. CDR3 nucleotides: TGCAGTGCGCCGCCGGGAGGGAACACTGAAGCTTTCTTT. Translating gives CSAPPGGNTEAFF.

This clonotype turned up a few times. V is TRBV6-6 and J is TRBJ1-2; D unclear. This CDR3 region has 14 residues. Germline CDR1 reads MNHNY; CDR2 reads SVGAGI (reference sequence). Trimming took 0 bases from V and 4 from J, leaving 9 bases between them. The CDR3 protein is CASSYSAGTYGYTF. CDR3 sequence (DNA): TGTGCCAGCAGTTACTCGGCGGGTACCTATGGCTACACCTTC.

CDR3 protein: CASSLRADTEAFF. The CDR3 region has the DNA TGTGCCAGCTCACTCCGGGCTGACACTGAAGCTTTCTTT. The chain carries TRBV18 and TRBJ1-1; no clear D. The V end lost 4 bases, the J end lost 3 bases, and 9 bases lay between the germline ends. CDR1 is KGHSH, CDR2 LQKENI, per germline. This CDR3 comprises 13 residues.

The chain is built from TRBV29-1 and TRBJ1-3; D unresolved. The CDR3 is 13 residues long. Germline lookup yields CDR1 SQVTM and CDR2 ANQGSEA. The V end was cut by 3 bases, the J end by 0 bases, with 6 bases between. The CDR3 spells CSVEVGSGNTIYF. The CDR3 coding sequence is TGCAGCGTTGAGGTGGGCTCTGGAAACACCATATATTTT. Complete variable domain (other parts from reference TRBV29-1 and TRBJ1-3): SAVISQKPSRDICQRGTSLTIQCQVDSQVTMMFWYRQQPGQSLTLIATANQGSEATYESGFVIDKFPISRPNLTFSTLTVSNMSPEDSSIYLCSVEVGSGNTIYFGEGSWLTVV.

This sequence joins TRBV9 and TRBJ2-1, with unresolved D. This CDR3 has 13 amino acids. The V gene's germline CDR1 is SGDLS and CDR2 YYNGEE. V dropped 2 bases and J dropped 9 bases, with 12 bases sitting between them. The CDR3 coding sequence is TGTGCCAGCAGCGTCCCTCCACTCCGTGAGCAGTTCTTC. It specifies CASSVPPLREQFF.

The CDR3 DNA is TGTGCCAGCAGCGTAGACGGGGAACGTCAGCCCCAGCATTTT. This codes for CASSVDGERQPQHF. The rearrangement uses TRBV9 and TRBJ1-5; D remains unclear. Trimming shortened V by 0 bases and J by 6 bases, and 10 bases separated the two germline ends. Germline-derived CDR1 and CDR2 are SGDLS and YYNGEE. This CDR3 spans 14 amino acids. The full variable domain, in which reference TRBV9 and TRBJ1-5 provide the parts outside the CDR3, is DSGVTQTPKHLITATGQRVTLRCSPRSGDLSVYWYQQSLDQGLQFLIQYYNGEERAKGNILERFSAQQFPDLHSELNLSSLELGDSALYFCASSVDGERQPQHFGDGTRLSIL.

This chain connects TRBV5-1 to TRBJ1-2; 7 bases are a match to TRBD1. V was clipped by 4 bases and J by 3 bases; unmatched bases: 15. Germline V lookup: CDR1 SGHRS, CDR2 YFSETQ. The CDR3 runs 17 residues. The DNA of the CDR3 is TGCGCCAGCAGCCCACAAGGGGGCTTTAATCCCTACTATGGCTACACCTTC. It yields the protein CASSPQGGFNPYYGYTF.

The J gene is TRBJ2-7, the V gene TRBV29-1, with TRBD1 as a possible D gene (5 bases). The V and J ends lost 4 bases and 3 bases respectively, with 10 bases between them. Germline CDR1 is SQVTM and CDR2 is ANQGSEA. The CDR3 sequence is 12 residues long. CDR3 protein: CSVARQGYEQYF. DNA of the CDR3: TGCAGCGTTGCCCGGCAGGGCTACGAGCAGTACTTC.

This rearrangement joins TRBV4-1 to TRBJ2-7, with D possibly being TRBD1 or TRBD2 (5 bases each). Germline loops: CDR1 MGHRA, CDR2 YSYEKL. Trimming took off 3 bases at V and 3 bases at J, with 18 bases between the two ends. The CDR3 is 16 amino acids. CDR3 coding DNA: TGCGCCAGCAGCCATCCCCTCCGGGGCCGGGACTACGAGCAGTACTTC. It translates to CASSHPLRGRDYEQYF.

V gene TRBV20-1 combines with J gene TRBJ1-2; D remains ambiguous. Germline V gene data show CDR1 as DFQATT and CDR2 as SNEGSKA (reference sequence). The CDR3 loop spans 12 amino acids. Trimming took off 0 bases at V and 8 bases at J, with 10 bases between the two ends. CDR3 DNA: TGCAGTGCTAGAGATGAGGAGGGCGGCTACACCTTC. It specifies CSARDEEGGYTF.

The CDR3 DNA follows: TGTGCCTGGAGTAGGGAGAACACTGAAGCTTTCTTT. Translated, it gives CAWSRENTEAFF. This chain links TRBV30 with TRBJ1-1, with D unclear. This CDR3 is built from 12 residues. V was shortened by 2 bases and J by 1 base, with 5 bases between the two germline ends. CDR1 and CDR2 (germline): GTSNPN, SVGIG (reference sequence).